What follows are 11 T cell receptor beta chains derived from one specimen sequenced in a study of blood T cell repertoires in COVID-19. The table came from immunoSEQ multiplex PCR; TCRdb's copy has only in-frame clones and leaves some out. The profile shows fewer than 250,000 clones, less than 85% of them singletons. Material: PBMCs or T cells enriched from blood (not recorded which). The receptors shown here come from a man aged 55-75 years who had recovered from COVID-19.

The DNA for the CDR3 is TGTGCCAGCAGTGAATTTAGCGGGGGCCAAGAGACCCAGTACTTC. This sequence encodes CASSEFSGGQETQYF. The rearrangement uses TRBV6-1 and TRBJ2-5; 9 positions agree with TRBD2. The CDR3 is 15 residues long. CDR1 is MNHNS, CDR2 SASEGT, per germline. The J segment lost 1 base and the V segment lost 2 bases, leaving 2 bases of the junction unmatched.

This rearrangement joins TRBV7-2 to TRBJ2-7; 9 positions match TRBD2. Trimming cost V 5 bases and J 1 base; bases outside gene matches: 3. CDR1 is SGHTA and CDR2 is FQGNSA in the germline V gene. The CDR3 is made up of 14 amino acids. CDR3 sequence reads: CASSLTSGSYEQYF. The CDR3 DNA follows: TGTGCCAGCAGCCTGACTAGCGGTTCCTACGAGCAGTACTTC.

V is TRBV4-3 and J is TRBJ2-1; D might be TRBD2 (5 bases). Trimming removed 3 bases from V and 7 bases from J, with 16 bases in between. The CDR3 is 15 amino acids. Germline CDR1 is LGHNA and CDR2 is YSLEER. The CDR3 bases are TGCGCCAGCAGCCAGAGCGGTCTCGGGGAAAATGAGCAGTTCTTC. It is translated as CASSQSGLGENEQFF.

This chain connects TRBV24-1 to TRBJ2-2; the D gene is possibly TRBD1 (5 bases). The ends were cut back, 5 bases at V and 3 bases at J, with 9 bases in the middle. Per germline, CDR1 KGHDR and CDR2 SFDVKD. The length of the CDR3 is 14 residues. The DNA for the CDR3 is TGTGCCACCAGTGCAGGGATTGACACCGGGGAGCTGTTTTTT. Its translation is CATSAGIDTGELFF.

CDR3 in DNA: TGTGCCAGTAGTCTCTGGGACTCTCAAGAGACCCAGTACTTC. Its protein is CASSLWDSQETQYF. V gene TRBV19 combines with J gene TRBJ2-5; D possibly corresponds to TRBD2 (6 bases). V dropped 5 bases and J dropped 2 bases, with 12 bases sitting between them. The CDR3 is 14 residues long. CDR1 and CDR2 from the germline V gene are LNHDA and SQIVND (reference sequence).

There are a few counts of this clone. For the CDR3, the DNA is TGTGCCAGCAGAAAGGGGGCGCGGACTGAAGCTTTCTTT. It specifies CASRKGARTEAFF. The chain is built from TRBV7-2 and TRBJ1-1; 7 bases agree with TRBD1. V was pared by 6 bases and J by 5 bases, with 6 bases of the junction left unmatched. Germline CDR1 reads SGHTA; CDR2 reads FQGNSA. The CDR3 runs 13 residues.

The chain is built from TRBV18 and TRBJ1-4, with D perhaps TRBD1 (5 bases). V dropped 1 base and J dropped 1 base, with 10 bases sitting between them. The CDR3 consists of 16 residues. Germline CDR1 and CDR2: KGHSH and LQKENI. Here the CDR3 reads CASSPQQGQTNEKLFF. CDR3 DNA: TGTGCCAGCTCACCACAGCAGGGCCAAACTAATGAAAAACTGTTTTTT. The whole variable domain, remainder taken from reference TRBV18 and TRBJ1-4, is NAGVMQNPRHLVRRRGQEARLRCSPMKGHSHVYWYRQLPEEGLKFMVYLQKENIIDESGMPKERFSAEFPKEGPSILRIQQVVRGDSAAYFCASSPQQGQTNEKLFFGSGTQLSVL.

This chain connects TRBV6-5 to TRBJ1-5, with D tentatively TRBD1 (5 bases). Trimming shortened V by 9 bases and J by 5 bases, and 14 bases separated the two germline ends. Germline V gene sequence: CDR1 MNHEY, CDR2 SVGAGI. The CDR3 consists of 13 residues. The CDR3 DNA reads TGTGCCAGTACGACAGACACATATCAGCCCCAGCATTTT. Its protein product is CASTTDTYQPQHF.

The CDR3 DNA is TGTGCCAGCAGCCCGGGGACAGGGGTAAATCAGCCCCAGCATTTT. Amino acid sequence: CASSPGTGVNQPQHF. This chain joins TRBV6-2 or TRBV6-3 and TRBJ1-5; TRBD1 matches at 10 bases. Germline lookup yields CDR1 MNHEY and CDR2 SVGEGT. J lost 4 bases, V lost 6 bases, and 6 bases had no gene match. There are 15 residues in the CDR3.

V is TRBV2 and J is TRBJ2-3; TRBD2 is a possible D gene (6 bases). V was cut by 5 bases and J by 2 bases, with 14 bases left in between. The CDR3 is made up of 15 amino acids. Looked up from germline, CDR1 is SNHLY and CDR2 is FYNNEI. The DNA for the CDR3 is TGTGCCAGCAGTCCGTACGGAGGGATCACAGATACGCAGTATTTT. It yields the protein CASSPYGGITDTQYF.

This clone came up once. This chain links TRBV30 with TRBJ1-2, with TRBD1 matching over 7 bases. The CDR3 length is 12 residues. Germline V gene data show CDR1 as GTSNPN and CDR2 as SVGIG (reference sequence). V lost 4 bases to trimming and J lost 5 bases; unmatched junction nucleotides: 4. CDR3 sequence: CAWTAGQYGYTF. CDR3 nucleotide sequence: TGTGCCTGGACCGCGGGACAGTATGGCTACACCTTC.